This TCR beta chain was found in a study of shared clonotypes between healthy human individuals. Whole-study results and caveats: Sharing across four donors was highest in naive CD4 (around 5%) and lowest in memory CD8 (roughly 0.4%).

Using immunoSEQ multiplex PCR, the repertoire was profiled, and TCRdb retains in-frame clones only, with some absent. Among millions of clones listed, roughly 94% were seen once. CDR1 and CDR2 (germline): MDHEN, SYDVKM. The CDR3 is 15 amino acids. V dropped 6 bases and J dropped 3; count of bases not matched to a gene: 9. In the case of this clone: Its specificity is unknown.

The donor population consisted of healthy HIV-negative adults with no recent acute infections or vaccinations. The chain combines TRBV28 with TRBJ1-2, with 8 bases fitting TRBD1. Input material: naive CD4+ T cells sorted from blood. Subset noted: CD45RA+ positively selected. The sequence was obtained from a man aged 18 to 35 in good health. The CDR3 protein is CASRDPTGVDYGYTF. The CDR3 DNA reads as TGTGCCAGCAGGGACCCGACAGGGGTTGACTATGGCTACACCTTC.